This T cell receptor beta chain was captured by sequencing in a study of T cells expressing NK-cell markers. Study-level results: Four donors' CD3+CD56-NKG2C+ cells were dominated by the same clonotypes. Dominant NKG2C+ clonotype frequencies of 1.0-7.0% of CD8+ T cells were measured in about 6 donors.

5'RACE template switching with UMIs generated TCR beta cDNA. Reanalyzing the 5' RACE reads, TCRdb keeps one entry per CDR3 protein, without DNA. The specimen's table records some 600,000 distinct CDR3 sequences. Comments on this clonotype: Its antigen remains unidentified.

This CDR3 is 15 amino acids long. Germline CDR1 reads DFQATT; CDR2 reads SNEGSKA (reference sequence). Sequencing was done on a sample of blood T cells: a sorted CD56 or NKG2C T cell subset, CD4+ or CD8+ T cells, or bulk PBMC T cells (not recorded which). The sequence was collected from a man aged 18-30 years in good health. The V gene is TRBV20-1, the J gene TRBJ2-7; TCRdb lists TRBD1, though no DNA is available to test this call. The CDR3 protein is CSARLPGQGTGEQYF.